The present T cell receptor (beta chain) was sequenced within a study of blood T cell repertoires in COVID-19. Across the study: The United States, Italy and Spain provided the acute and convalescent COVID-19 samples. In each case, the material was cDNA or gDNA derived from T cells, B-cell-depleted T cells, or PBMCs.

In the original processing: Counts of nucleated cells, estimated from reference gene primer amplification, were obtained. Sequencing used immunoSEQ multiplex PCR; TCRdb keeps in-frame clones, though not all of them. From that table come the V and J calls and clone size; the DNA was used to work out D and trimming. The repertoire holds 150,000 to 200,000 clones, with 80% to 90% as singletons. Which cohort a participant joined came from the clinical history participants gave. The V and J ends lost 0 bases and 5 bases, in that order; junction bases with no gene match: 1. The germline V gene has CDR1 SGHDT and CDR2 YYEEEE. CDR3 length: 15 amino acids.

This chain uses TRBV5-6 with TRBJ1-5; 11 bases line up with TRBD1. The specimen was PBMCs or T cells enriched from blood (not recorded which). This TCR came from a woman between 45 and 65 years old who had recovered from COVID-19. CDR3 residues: CASSLGTGGYQPQHF. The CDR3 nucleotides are TGTGCCAGCAGCTTGGGGACAGGGGGCTATCAGCCCCAGCATTTT.